Following are 14 T cell receptor beta chains from one sample sequenced in a study of blood T cells in healthy people across ages. A J-beta primer mix and a sample-barcoded 5' primer were used in a second PCR of about 7 to 12 cycles. A single record per CDR3 protein comes from TCRdb applying MiXCR to the 5' RACE reads. Of about 640,000 distinct CDR3 sequences in the sample, over 40% are singletons; the top ten hold 25% to 30%. Sequenced sample: blood. The receptors originated from an elderly man in good health.

This clonotype has a handful of counts. The genes are TRBV3-1 and TRBJ2-7, with a weak D call TRBD2 (6 bases). Between the trimmed V and J ends, which lost 0 bases and 2 bases, there was a span of 11 bases. CDR1 and CDR2 from the germline V gene are LGHDT and YNNKEL (reference sequence). The CDR3 extends over 15 amino acids. This CDR3 is CASSQDWGVAYEQYF. The CDR3 DNA follows: TGTGCCAGCAGCCAAGATTGGGGGGTCGCCTACGAGCAGTACTTC.

This clonotype was seen a few times. V gene TRBV2 combines with J gene TRBJ2-5; TRBD1 aligns across 7 bases. This CDR3 has 14 amino acids. V gave up 7 bases and J gave up 2 bases; unmatched junction bases: 7. Per the germline V gene, CDR1 is SNHLY and CDR2 is FYNNEI. CDR3 DNA: TGTGCCAGCAAAGCGGACAGGCTACAAGAGACCCAGTACTTC. Its translation: CASKADRLQETQYF.

The chain recombines TRBV5-1 with TRBJ2-4; possibly TRBD1 or TRBD2 for D (5 bases each). TRBJ2-5 matches the DNA end more closely, so the J call is doubtful. The CDR3 sequence is 15 residues long. Germline V gene sequence: CDR1 SGHRS, CDR2 YFSETQ. The CDR3 region is CAGRSTGTYQETQYF. Written as DNA, the CDR3 is TGCGCCGGCCGTTCTACCGGGACGTATCAAGAGACCCAGTACTTC.

Many counts were recorded for this clonotype. The chain combines TRBV6-5 with TRBJ2-1; D may match TRBD1 or TRBD2 (6 bases each). There are 14 residues in the CDR3. With 6 bases removed from V and 7 bases from J, the gap between germline ends came to 16 bases. The V gene's germline CDR1 is MNHEY and CDR2 SVGAGI. The CDR3 DNA follows: TGTGCCAGCAGCCCGGGGGCCCAGGGGAATGAGCAGTTCTTC. Its protein is CASSPGAQGNEQFF.

This clonotype was observed a handful of times. This sequence joins TRBV7-2 and TRBJ1-4, with TRBD1 identical over 9 bases. Trimming took 2 bases from V and 6 from J; bases not matched to a gene: 4. This CDR3 has 15 residues. From germline, CDR1 is SGHTA and CDR2 FQGNSA. Here the CDR3 reads CASSLRDRAHEKLFF. CDR3 in DNA: TGTGCCAGCAGCTTACGGGACAGGGCACATGAAAAACTGTTTTTT. Using reference TRBV7-2 and TRBJ1-4 for the parts outside the CDR3, the full variable domain is GAGVSQSPSNKVTEKGKDVELRCDPISGHTALYWYRQSLGQGLEFLIYFQGNSAPDKSGLPSDRFSAERTGGSVSTLTIQRTQQEDSAVYLCASSLRDRAHEKLFFGSGTQLSVL.

This chain links TRBV9 with TRBJ2-2; the match to TRBD1 covers 10 bases. With 3 bases clipped from V and 7 bases from J, the junction kept 6 bases outside the gene matches. This CDR3 is 15 amino acids long. CDR1 and CDR2 (germline): SGDLS, YYNGEE. This CDR3 is CASSEGGTGVGELFF. CDR3 nucleotide sequence: TGTGCCAGCAGCGAAGGGGGGACAGGGGTCGGGGAGCTGTTTTTT.

The CDR3 sequence is CAGTGRKLVYGYTF. The CDR3 bases are TGTGCCGGGACAGGGCGAAAGTTGGTCTATGGCTACACCTTC. The rearrangement links TRBV30 to TRBJ1-2; 9 bases line up with TRBD1. V dropped 8 bases and J dropped 4; count of bases not matched to a gene: 11. The germline gives CDR1 GTSNPN, CDR2 SVGIG (reference sequence). This CDR3 has 14 amino acids.

For this clonotype: Being one base from a much bigger clone, this may be a read error. The chain joins TRBV14 to TRBJ2-3; tentatively, D is TRBD1 (5 bases). The CDR3 totals 17 residues. The V and J ends lost 1 base and 4 bases respectively, with 18 bases between them. Germline CDR1 SGHDN, CDR2 FVKESK. CDR3 protein: CASSQGNPAGLADTQYF. For the CDR3, the DNA is TGTGCCAGCAGCCAAGGCAATCCGGCAGGGTTGGCAGATACGCAGTATTTT.

V and J are TRBV18 and TRBJ2-7; a possible D gene is TRBD1 (6 bases). Trimming shortened V by 5 bases and J by 3 bases, and 14 bases separated the two germline ends. Looked up from germline, CDR1 is KGHSH and CDR2 is LQKENI. The CDR3 loop spans 14 amino acids. The chain's CDR3 is CASSSTLQGYEQYF. As DNA, the CDR3 is TGTGCCAGCTCATCCACCTTACAGGGCTACGAGCAGTACTTC. Looking up the rest from reference TRBV18 and TRBJ2-7 gives the full variable domain: NAGVMQNPRHLVRRRGQEARLRCSPMKGHSHVYWYRQLPEEGLKFMVYLQKENIIDESGMPKERFSAEFPKEGPSILRIQQVVRGDSAAYFCASSSTLQGYEQYFGPGTRLTVT.

This clonotype was recorded a few times. The chain uses TRBV7-3 and TRBJ2-3; D gene unclear. V was cut by 4 bases and J by 4 bases, with 6 bases left in between. Germline CDR1 reads SGHTA; CDR2 reads FQGTGA. The CDR3 sequence is 12 residues long. The CDR3 region is CASSSTADTQYF. As DNA, the CDR3 is TGTGCCAGCAGCTCGACGGCAGATACGCAGTATTTT.

This sequence joins TRBV9 and TRBJ2-1, with D unresolved. Germline-derived CDR1 and CDR2 are SGDLS and YYNGEE. The CDR3 extends over 14 amino acids. V lost 0 bases, J lost 8 bases, and 12 bases lay in between. The CDR3 coding sequence is TGTGCCAGCAGCGTAGGCCCTGAAGCTCATGAGCAGTTCTTC. This sequence encodes CASSVGPEAHEQFF.

The V and J genes are TRBV30 and TRBJ2-2, with D possibly being TRBD1 (7 bases). The V gene lost 0 bases and the J gene lost 5 bases, with 13 bases spanning the gap. There are 15 residues in the CDR3. CDR1 is GTSNPN and CDR2 is SVGIG in the germline V gene (reference sequence). CDR3 sequence: CAWSVAGGGTGELFF. DNA for the CDR3: TGTGCCTGGAGTGTAGCAGGGGGAGGAACCGGGGAGCTGTTTTTT.

This clonotype was found a few times. This chain connects TRBV21-1 to TRBJ2-4; TRBD1 was called by the table and not checked on the DNA. TRBV21-1 corresponds to a pseudogene. The CDR3 spans 16 residues. The CDR3 protein is CASSPATGIAKNIQYF. The CDR3 DNA is TGTGCCAGCAGTCCCGCAACAGGAATAGCCAAAAACATTCAGTACTTC.

J is TRBJ1-2 and V is TRBV12-3 or TRBV12-4; possibly TRBD1 for D (5 bases). This CDR3 has 16 residues. Trimming shortened V by 6 bases and J by 3 bases, and 20 bases separated the two germline ends. The CDR3 nucleotides are TGTGCCAGCAGCGCCTACGGAAGGGGACGTCACTATGGCTACACCTTC. The encoded protein is CASSAYGRGRHYGYTF.